The present TCR beta chain was sequenced within a study of graft-versus-host responses after intestinal transplantation. Study-wide background: Every one of the recipients received anti-thymocyte globulin induction and afterwards took tacrolimus and steroids for about 3 years.

Profiling relied on immunoSEQ multiplex PCR, and the TCRdb table lists in-frame clones only, not all of them. The sample consists of over 5,000 clones, less than 80% of them appearing once. CDR1 MDHEN and CDR2 SYDVKM come from the germline V gene. With 7 bases clipped from V and 7 bases from J, the junction kept 10 bases outside the gene matches. CDR3 length: 14 amino acids. Intraepithelial lymphocytes and lamina propria lymphocytes were released through processing of graft tissue. This sequence originates from a human patient who received an intestinal transplant, so some T cells may come from the graft donor. Source: ileum tissue, taken 306 days after intestinal transplant. The rearrangement uses TRBV28 and TRBJ1-1, with 9 bases identical to TRBD1. CDR3 sequence: CASTVDRGKVEAFF. In nucleotides, the CDR3 is TGTGCCAGCACTGTAGACAGGGGGAAAGTTGAAGCTTTCTTT.